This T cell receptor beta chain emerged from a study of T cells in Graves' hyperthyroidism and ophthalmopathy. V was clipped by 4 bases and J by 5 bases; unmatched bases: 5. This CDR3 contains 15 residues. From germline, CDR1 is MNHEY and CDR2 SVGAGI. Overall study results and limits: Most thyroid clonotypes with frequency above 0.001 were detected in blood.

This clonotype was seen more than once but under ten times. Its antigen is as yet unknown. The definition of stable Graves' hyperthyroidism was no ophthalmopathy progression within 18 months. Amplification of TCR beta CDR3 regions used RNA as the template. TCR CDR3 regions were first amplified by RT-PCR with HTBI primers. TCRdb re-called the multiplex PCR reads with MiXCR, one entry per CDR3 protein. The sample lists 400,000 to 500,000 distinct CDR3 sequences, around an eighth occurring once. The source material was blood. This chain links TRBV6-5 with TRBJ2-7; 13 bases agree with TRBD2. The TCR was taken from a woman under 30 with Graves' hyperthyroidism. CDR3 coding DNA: TGTGCCAGCAGTTCGGGACTAGCGGGAAATAACGAGCAGTACGTC. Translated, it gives CASSSGLAGNNEQYV.